The 32 T cell receptor beta chains below all came from one sample that was sequenced in a study of cytomegalovirus exposure and HLA in healthy donors (dated by TCRdb to about 2017). Libraries came from the immunoSEQ multiplex PCR assay. TCRdb carries this immuneACCESS record with in-frame sequences only. Its versions omit some clonotypes, under half of them owing to an unresolved V gene in the studies checked, with the rest unexplained. Recorded for this sample are 260,000 or so clones; less than 95% of them occurred a single time. The ten most abundant clones make up approximately 3% of the sample. What was sequenced was PBMCs. The receptors stem from a woman aged 25 to 39 in good health and CMV-seronegative.

The genes are TRBV30 and TRBJ2-7, with a weak D call TRBD2 (5 bases). The CDR3 runs 12 residues. V lost 2 bases to trimming and J lost 7 bases, with 12 bases between them. Germline-derived CDR1 and CDR2 are GTSNPN and SVGIG (reference sequence). The CDR3 protein is CAWSTISGEQYF. CDR3 sequence (DNA): TGTGCCTGGAGTACTATTTCGGGGGAGCAGTACTTC.

The chain recombines TRBV5-1 with TRBJ1-1; 7 bases fit TRBD1. CDR1 is SGHRS and CDR2 is YFSETQ in the germline V gene. Trimming cost V 4 bases and J 0 bases; bases outside gene matches: 6. CDR3 size: 15 residues. The CDR3 spells CASSRQGGMNTEAFF. The CDR3 DNA reads as TGCGCCAGCAGCAGACAGGGTGGGATGAACACTGAAGCTTTCTTT.

This sequence joins TRBV21-1 and TRBJ2-7; the DNA was not used to check the table's D call, TRBD1. TRBV21-1 is recorded as a pseudogene. CDR3 length: 17 amino acids. CDR3 in DNA: TGTGCCAGCAGCAAATTAACAGGCGGTGTTAGGATTTGCGAGCAGTACTTC. Translating gives CASSKLTGGVRICEQYF.

This clone appeared once. The rearrangement joins TRBV2 to TRBJ2-6, with a tentative D call TRBD1 (6 bases). The CDR3 is made up of 18 amino acids. Trimming removed 5 bases from V and 0 bases from J, with 17 bases in between. Germline CDR1 is SNHLY and CDR2 is FYNNEI. CDR3 loop: CASSSTGRTFSGANVLTF. In DNA form, the CDR3 reads TGTGCCAGCAGTTCCACAGGGCGCACTTTCTCTGGGGCCAACGTCCTGACTTTC.

This clone was recorded a few times. This chain joins TRBV7-2 and TRBJ2-7; a weak D match, TRBD2 (6 bases). CDR1 and CDR2 (germline): SGHTA, FQGNSA. V was trimmed by 4 bases and J by 1 base, leaving 11 bases between them. The CDR3 runs to 14 residues. This chain's CDR3 is CASSSSRGSYEQYF. The CDR3 DNA reads TGTGCCAGCAGCTCCTCCCGGGGGTCCTACGAGCAGTACTTC.

V and J are TRBV4-3 and TRBJ2-1, with TRBD2 matching over 7 bases. The CDR3 runs to 15 residues. CDR1 and CDR2 from the germline V gene are LGHNA and YSLEER. Unmatched junction bases numbered 3, after V lost 0 bases and J lost 4 bases. The CDR3 loop reads CASSQDRTSYNEQFF. The CDR3 nucleotides are TGCGCCAGCAGCCAAGATCGGACTAGTTACAATGAGCAGTTCTTC.

The rearrangement links TRBV27 to TRBJ2-6; 7 bases line up with TRBD1. The CDR3 contains 16 residues. In germline, CDR1 is MNHEY, CDR2 SMNVEV (reference sequence). With 4 bases clipped from V and 2 bases from J, the junction kept 5 bases outside the gene matches. The CDR3 DNA sequence: TGTGCCAGCAGTTCCCGACAGGGTCCTGGGGCCAACGTCCTGACTTTC. This encodes CASSSRQGPGANVLTF.

The CDR3 region is CASSAGGRNTEAFF. Written as DNA, the CDR3 is TGTGCCAGCAGCGCAGGGGGCCGAAACACTGAAGCTTTCTTT. The chain uses TRBV7-6 and TRBJ1-1, with 8 bases lining up with TRBD1. The V segment lost 5 bases and the J segment 2 bases; nucleotides outside the gene matches: 4. There are 14 residues in the CDR3. The germline V gene has CDR1 SGHVS and CDR2 FNYEAQ. The full variable domain, its missing parts supplied by reference TRBV7-6 and TRBJ1-1, is GAGVSQSPRYKVTKRGQDVALRCDPISGHVSLYWYRQALGQGPEFLTYFNYEAQQDKSGLPNDRFSAERPEGSISTLTIQRTEQRDSAMYRCASSAGGRNTEAFFGQGTRLTVV.

The chain links TRBV4-1 to TRBJ2-7; D gene ambiguous. V was cut by 1 base and J by 5 bases, with 15 bases left in between. Germline CDR1 reads MGHRA; CDR2 reads YSYEKL. CDR3 length: 15 residues. CDR3 bases: TGCGCCAGCAGCCAAGCGGGCGGCAGCTTCGACGAGCAGTACTTC. Translating it yields CASSQAGGSFDEQYF.

This chain joins TRBV27 and TRBJ2-1; 9 positions agree with TRBD2. CDR3 length equals 14 residues. V was pared by 3 bases and J by 7 bases, with 4 bases of the junction left unmatched. Germline V CDR1 and CDR2: MNHEY, SMNVEV (reference sequence). CDR3 DNA: TGTGCCAGCAGTTTTAGCGGGAGTATTAATGAGCAGTTCTTC. It is translated as CASSFSGSINEQFF.

The chain combines TRBV4-2 with TRBJ1-2; 8 bases are a match to TRBD1. Germline V gene sequence: CDR1 LGHNA, CDR2 YNFKEQ. V shed 7 bases and J 1 base; nucleotides not matched to a gene: 14. The CDR3 sequence is 17 residues long. CDR3: CASTLVGVQGDNYGYTF. The CDR3 region has the DNA TGTGCCAGCACCCTAGTCGGGGTACAGGGGGATAACTATGGCTACACCTTC.

The CDR3 DNA sequence: TGTGCCAGCAGCGTTGAGGGGTACGCCGGCTCTGGGGCCAACGTCCTGACTTTC. As protein: CASSVEGYAGSGANVLTF. This chain uses TRBV9 with TRBJ2-6; D may correspond to TRBD1 or TRBD2 (5 bases each). Germline V gene lookup returns CDR1 SGDLS and CDR2 YYNGEE. The CDR3 loop spans 18 amino acids. V was shortened by 2 bases and J by 0 bases, with 15 bases between the two germline ends.

This chain uses TRBV6-5 with TRBJ2-1, with D hard to call. This CDR3 comprises 12 residues. The germline V and J ends were trimmed by 0 bases and 5 bases, with 2 bases remaining between them. Germline V CDR1 and CDR2: MNHEY, SVGAGI. The CDR3 sequence: CASSYSDNEQFF. CDR3 sequence (DNA): TGTGCCAGCAGTTACTCTGACAATGAGCAGTTCTTC.

The V call is TRBV5-4, the J call TRBJ1-1; TRBD1 matches 10 bases. The CDR3 contains 19 residues. V shed 0 bases and J 0 bases; nucleotides not matched to a gene: 11. Per germline, CDR1 SGHNT and CDR2 YYREEE (reference sequence). CDR3 region: CASSLASPGQGLMNTEAFF. CDR3 in DNA: TGTGCCAGCAGCTTGGCATCTCCGGGACAGGGGCTCATGAACACTGAAGCTTTCTTT.

The chain links TRBV27 to TRBJ2-7; perhaps TRBD2 as D (5 bases). The germline gives CDR1 MNHEY, CDR2 SMNVEV (reference sequence). The CDR3 has 17 amino acids. V was cut by 1 base and J by 5 bases, with 21 bases left in between. In nucleotides, the CDR3 is TGTGCCAGCAGTTTATTTGGCTGGGGTGGGAGCATCCACGAGCAGTACTTC. It specifies CASSLFGWGGSIHEQYF.

This chain links TRBV4-1 with TRBJ2-7, with TRBD2 matching 10 bases. This CDR3 comprises 14 residues. The V gene end was trimmed by 2 bases and the J gene end by 6 bases; junction bases not matched to a gene: 4. CDR1 and CDR2 (germline): MGHRA, YSYEKL. The CDR3 coding sequence is TGCGCCAGCAGCCAACAAGCGGGAGGGATCGAGCAGTACTTC. The encoded protein is CASSQQAGGIEQYF.

This clone was counted once. Other DNA sequences within the sample encode an identical CDR3. The rearrangement links TRBV5-6 to TRBJ1-1; D not resolved. V was shortened by 0 bases and J by 5 bases, with 11 bases between the two germline ends. CDR1 SGHDT and CDR2 YYEEEE come from the germline V gene. The CDR3 extends over 14 amino acids. The CDR3 DNA reads TGTGCCAGCAGCTTGGACAGAGTGAGGACTGAAGCTTTCTTT. It specifies CASSLDRVRTEAFF.

This rearrangement joins TRBV15 to TRBJ2-7, with D hard to call. Germline V gene lookup returns CDR1 LNHNV and CDR2 YYDKDF (reference sequence). The CDR3 runs to 13 residues. V was pared by 5 bases and J by 5 bases, with 13 bases between. The chain's CDR3 is CATSWTENHEQYF. The CDR3 nucleotides read TGTGCCACCAGCTGGACGGAGAACCACGAGCAGTACTTC. Full variable domain (remainder filled in from reference TRBV15 and TRBJ2-7): DAMVIQNPRYQVTQFGKPVTLSCSQTLNHNVMYWYQQKSSQAPKLLFHYYDKDFNNEADTPDNFQSRRPNTSFCFLDIRSPGLGDTAMYLCATSWTENHEQYFGPGTRLTVT.

The chain combines TRBV6-6 with TRBJ2-3; 7 bases agree with TRBD1. From germline, CDR1 is MNHNY and CDR2 SVGAGI (reference sequence). The CDR3 sequence is 13 residues long. V shed 2 bases and J 10 bases; nucleotides not matched to a gene: 6. DNA for the CDR3: TGTGCCAGCAGTTACACCCGACAGGGAGCGCAGTATTTT. It translates to CASSYTRQGAQYF.

A single count supports this clone. The rearrangement uses TRBV30 and TRBJ2-7; 10 nucleotides agree with TRBD2. V lost 0 bases, J lost 2 bases, and 13 bases stayed unmatched. CDR1 GTSNPN and CDR2 SVGIG come from the germline V gene (reference sequence). There are 18 residues in the CDR3. The chain's CDR3 is CAWSVKGTSVLPTYEQYF. CDR3 in DNA: TGTGCCTGGAGTGTAAAGGGGACTAGCGTTCTACCTACCTACGAGCAGTACTTC.

The chain joins TRBV11-3 to TRBJ2-3; 7 nucleotides line up with TRBD2. Germline trimming cut 1 base from V and 3 bases from J; bases unmatched to any gene: 7. This CDR3 is 16 amino acids long. Germline V gene lookup returns CDR1 SGHNT and CDR2 YENEEA. This CDR3 is CASSLVAGVRTDTQYF. The CDR3 DNA reads as TGTGCCAGCAGCTTAGTTGCGGGAGTGAGGACAGATACGCAGTATTTT.

This chain connects TRBV7-9 to TRBJ2-3, with D tentatively TRBD1 or TRBD2 (5 bases each). CDR1 and CDR2 from the germline V gene are SEHNR and FQNEAQ (reference sequence). The germline V and J ends were trimmed by 5 bases and 3 bases, with 12 bases remaining between them. The CDR3 runs to 14 residues. CDR3 sequence (DNA): TGTGCCAGCAGCCCTACTAGGACAACAGATACGCAGTATTTT. Translating gives CASSPTRTTDTQYF.

This sequence joins TRBV13 and TRBJ2-7; 10 nucleotides match TRBD1. The V segment lost 4 bases and the J segment 8 bases; nucleotides outside the gene matches: 11. Per the germline V gene, CDR1 is PRHDT and CDR2 is FYEKMQ (reference sequence). The CDR3 is 15 amino acids. CDR3 residues: CASSYGTGDAGQQYF. In DNA form, the CDR3 reads TGTGCCAGCAGCTACGGGACAGGGGACGCTGGACAGCAGTACTTC.

Only one count was recorded for this clone. The chain recombines TRBV27 with TRBJ2-2; 10 nucleotides agree with TRBD2. J was trimmed by 4 bases and V by 6 bases; bases with no gene match: 2. Germline values: CDR1 MNHEY, CDR2 SMNVEV (reference sequence). This CDR3 has 14 residues. The CDR3 spells CASRLAGGTGELFF. The CDR3 nucleotides are TGTGCCAGCAGATTAGCGGGAGGCACCGGGGAGCTGTTTTTT.

The genes are TRBV2 and TRBJ2-3; the D is unclear. This CDR3 spans 15 amino acids. V gave up 6 bases and J gave up 0 bases, with 13 bases separating them. CDR1 and CDR2 (germline): SNHLY, FYNNEI. The CDR3 is CASRSYRASTDTQYF. The DNA for the CDR3 is TGTGCCAGCAGGTCCTACCGGGCAAGCACAGATACGCAGTATTTT.

As to this clone: The junction and the germline gene differ at one end; a read error may be behind it. The chain recombines TRBV28 with TRBJ1-5; unclear D gene. Germline V gives CDR1 MDHEN, CDR2 SYDVKM. CDR3 length: 13 amino acids. The CDR3 loop reads CASSLENTLNLNF. The CDR3 bases are TGTGCCAGCAGTCTTGAAAATACCCTTAACCTAAATTTT.

The chain carries TRBV27 and TRBJ2-2, with D hard to call. CDR1 is MNHEY and CDR2 is SMNVEV in the germline V gene (reference sequence). The CDR3 sequence is 14 residues long. Trimming left V 0 bases short and J 2 bases short, with 4 bases between. In DNA, the CDR3 is TGTGCCAGCAGTTTATCGCGAAACACCGGGGAGCTGTTTTTT. It codes for CASSLSRNTGELFF.

This chain connects TRBV5-1 to TRBJ2-7; a possible D gene is TRBD2 (5 bases). The CDR3 covers 13 residues. Per the germline V gene, CDR1 is SGHRS and CDR2 is YFSETQ. Trimming took 4 bases from V and 3 from J, leaving 11 bases between them. The CDR3 reads CASSLVRGYEQYF. Here the CDR3 DNA reads TGCGCCAGCAGCCTCGTTCGGGGCTACGAGCAGTACTTC.

This chain's CDR3 is CASSLQHMNTEAFF. The CDR3, as DNA: TGTGCCAGCAGCTTACAGCACATGAACACTGAAGCTTTCTTT. The chain joins TRBV7-2 to TRBJ1-1; D not certain. CDR1 is SGHTA, CDR2 FQGNSA, per germline. The CDR3 spans 14 residues. The V end was cut by 2 bases, the J end by 0 bases, with 7 bases between.

This sequence joins TRBV4-1 and TRBJ2-7; no reliable D call. The CDR3 runs to 15 residues. The germline V gene encodes CDR1 MGHRA and CDR2 YSYEKL. V shed 0 bases and J shed 3 bases, with 12 bases lying between them. CDR3 sequence reads: CASSQEYPADYEQYF. The CDR3 DNA follows: TGCGCCAGCAGCCAAGAGTATCCGGCGGACTACGAGCAGTACTTC.

This chain uses TRBV6-1 with TRBJ2-5; 13 nucleotides line up with TRBD2. V lost 4 bases and J lost 5; bases outside the gene matches: 7. The CDR3 spans 16 residues. Germline CDR1 is MNHNS and CDR2 is SASEGT. CDR3 nucleotide sequence: TGTGCCAGCAGTGGAGGACTAGCGGGAGAACGGGAGACCCAGTACTTC. This gives the protein CASSGGLAGERETQYF.

The genes are TRBV2 and TRBJ1-1; weak D call: TRBD1 (6 bases). CDR3 length: 15 residues. Trimming took off 3 bases at V and 3 bases at J, with 14 bases between the two ends. Germline V gene data show CDR1 as SNHLY and CDR2 as FYNNEI. CDR3 DNA: TGTGCCAGCAGTGATTCGGGGGGGCTACACACTGAAGCTTTCTTT. Translating gives CASSDSGGLHTEAFF.